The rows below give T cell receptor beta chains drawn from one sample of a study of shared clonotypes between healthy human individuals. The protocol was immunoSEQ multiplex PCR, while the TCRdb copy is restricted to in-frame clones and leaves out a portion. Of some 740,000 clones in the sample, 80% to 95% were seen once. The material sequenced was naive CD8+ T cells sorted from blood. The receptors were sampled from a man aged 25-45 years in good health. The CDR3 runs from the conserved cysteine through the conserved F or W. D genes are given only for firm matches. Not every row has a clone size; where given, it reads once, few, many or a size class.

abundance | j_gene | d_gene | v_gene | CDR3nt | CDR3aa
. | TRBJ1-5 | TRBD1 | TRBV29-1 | TGCAGCGTTCTGACAGGGGATAATCAGCCCCAGCATTTT | CSVLTGDNQPQHF
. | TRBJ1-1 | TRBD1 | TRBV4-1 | TGCGCCAGCAGCCAAGAAGGACAGGGTACTGAAGCTTTCTTT | CASSQEGQGTEAFF
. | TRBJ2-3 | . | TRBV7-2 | TGTGCCAGCAGCTTAGTCGGGAGTTCAGATACGCAGTATTTT | CASSLVGSSDTQYF
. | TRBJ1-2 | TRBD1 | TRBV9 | TGTGCCAGCAGCCCAACAGGGGATGGCTACACCTTC | CASSPTGDGYTF
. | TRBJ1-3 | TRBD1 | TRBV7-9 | TGTGCCAGCAGCTCGACAGGGACCTCTGGAAACACCATATATTTT | CASSSTGTSGNTIYF
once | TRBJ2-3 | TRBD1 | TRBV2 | TGTGCCACCCAGGGGGTAGCAGATACGCAGTATTTT | CATQGVADTQYF
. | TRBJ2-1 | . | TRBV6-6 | TGTGCCAGCAGTTACTCCCAGCTCTCCTACAATGAGCAGTTCTTC | CASSYSQLSYNEQFF
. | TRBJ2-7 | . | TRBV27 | TGTGCCAGCAGTGGGGTCTTGAGCGGGTACTACGAGCAGTACTTC | CASSGVLSGYYEQYF
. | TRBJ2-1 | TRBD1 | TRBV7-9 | TGTGCCAGCAGCCCGCCCGGGACAGCATCCTACAATGAGCAGTTCTTC | CASSPPGTASYNEQFF
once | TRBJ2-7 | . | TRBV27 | TGTGCCAGCAGTTTTGCAGACCCATTGACCTACGAGCAGTACTTC | CASSFADPLTYEQYF
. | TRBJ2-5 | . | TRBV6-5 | TGTGCCAGCAGAACGACAGTGTACCAAGAGACCCAGTACTTC | CASRTTVYQETQYF
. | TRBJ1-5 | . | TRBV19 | TGTGCCAGTAGTATAGGTGGGACGGGTCAGCCCCAGCATTTT | CASSIGGTGQPQHF
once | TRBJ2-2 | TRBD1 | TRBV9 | TGTGCCAGCAGCGCGGACAGGACAGGGTTCACCGGGGAGCTGTTTTTT | CASSADRTGFTGELFF
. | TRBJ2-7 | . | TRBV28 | TGTGCCAGCAGACACTCTGGGGCGGGAAAGTCCTACGAGCAGTACTTC | CASRHSGAGKSYEQYF
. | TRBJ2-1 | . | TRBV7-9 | TGTGCCAGCAGCTTAGGGTCCGGACCCCCGCAGTTCTTC | CASSLGSGPPQFF
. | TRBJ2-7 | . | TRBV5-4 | TGTGCCAGCAGCTTGTTCGGGGGAGGATTTGGCGAGCAGTACTTC | CASSLFGGGFGEQYF
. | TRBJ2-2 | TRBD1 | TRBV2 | TGTGCCAGCAGTGATCGGCGGGCAGGGGGTGCCACCGGGGAGCTGTTTTTT | CASSDRRAGGATGELFF
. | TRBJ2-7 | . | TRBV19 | TGTGCCACCCGGGTCGCCGGAGACTACGAGCAGTACTTC | CATRVAGDYEQYF
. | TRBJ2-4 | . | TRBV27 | TGTGCCAGCAGTTTTTCGCCAAAAAACATTCAGTACTTC | CASSFSPKNIQYF
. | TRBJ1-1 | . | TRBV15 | TGTGCCACCAGCAGAGGGCCTCCAGTAGCCCCGGTCACTGAAGCTTTCTTT | CATSRGPPVAPVTEAFF
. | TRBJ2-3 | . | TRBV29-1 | TGCAGCGTTCATTCTGAGCCCCGGTACGATACGCAGTATTTT | CSVHSEPRYDTQYF
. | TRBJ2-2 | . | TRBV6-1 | TGTGCCAGTTCAGGGAGCGGCACCGGGGAGCTGTTTTTT | CASSGSGTGELFF
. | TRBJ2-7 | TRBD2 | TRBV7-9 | TGTGCCAGCAGCCCGCCCCTTCGGGAGGATTGGTACGAGCAGTACTTC | CASSPPLREDWYEQYF
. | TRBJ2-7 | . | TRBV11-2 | TGTGCCAGCAGCTTAAGTCGGGCCTACGAGCAGTACTTC | CASSLSRAYEQYF
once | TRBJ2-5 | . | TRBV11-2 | TGTGCCAGCAGCTTAGGAGCTAGCGCACAAGAGACCCAGTACTTC | CASSLGASAQETQYF
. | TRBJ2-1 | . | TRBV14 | TGTGCCAGCAGCCAAGTTCAGTACAATGAGCAGTTCTTC | CASSQVQYNEQFF